This TCR beta chain was sequenced for a study of T cell responses to AZD1222 COVID-19 vaccine. This CDR3 is 13 amino acids long. Per the germline V gene, CDR1 is MGHDK and CDR2 is SYGVNS. Trimming stripped 2 bases from V and 3 bases from J, with 8 bases between. Assay: immunoSEQ multiplex PCR; the TCRdb copy retains only in-frame clones and omits some. Among roughly 120,000 clones listed, around 88% were seen once. The sequencing used peripheral blood, collected on day 0 of AZD1222 vaccination. The source is an adult in good health. The chain recombines TRBV25-1 with TRBJ2-7; the D gene could be TRBD1 or TRBD2 (5 bases each). CDR3 DNA: TGTGCCAGCAGTGAAGGGACGATCTACGAGCAGTACTTC. Translation: CASSEGTIYEQYF.